The clone carrying this TCR beta chain was seen a single time. This CDR3 is also generated by other DNA sequences in the sample. The naive CD8 subset, CD45RO-negative cells positively selected for CCR7, excluded terminally differentiated effector memory CD45RA+ cells. The data were taken from a study of shared clonotypes between healthy human individuals. Genomic DNA from each subset was divided evenly over several immunoSEQ plates. Measured with immunoSEQ multiplex PCR; TCRdb has only the in-frame clones, and not every one. The sample lists about 2 million clones, less than 95% occurring once. The sequence came from a man younger than 30 in good health. The sample was naive CD8+ T cells sorted from blood.

The DNA of the CDR3 is TGTGCCAGCAGCTTAGGTAGCGGGAGAGTCTACGAGCAGTACTTC. Residues: CASSLGSGRVYEQYF. The rearrangement joins TRBV13 to TRBJ2-7, with 9 bases identical to TRBD2. Germline CDR1 and CDR2: PRHDT and FYEKMQ (reference sequence). The CDR3 extends over 15 amino acids. V was pared by 0 bases and J by 3 bases, with 3 bases of the junction left unmatched.